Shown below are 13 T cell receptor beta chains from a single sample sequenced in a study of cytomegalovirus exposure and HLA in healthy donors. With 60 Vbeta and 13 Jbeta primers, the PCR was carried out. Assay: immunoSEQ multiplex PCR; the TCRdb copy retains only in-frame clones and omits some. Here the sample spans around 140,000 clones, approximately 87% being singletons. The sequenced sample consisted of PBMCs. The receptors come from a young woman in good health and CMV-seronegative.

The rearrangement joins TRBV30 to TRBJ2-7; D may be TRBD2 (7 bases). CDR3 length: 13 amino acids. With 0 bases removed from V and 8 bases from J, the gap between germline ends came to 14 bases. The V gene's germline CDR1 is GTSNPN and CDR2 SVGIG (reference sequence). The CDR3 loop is CAWSVRGGAQQYF. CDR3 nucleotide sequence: TGTGCCTGGAGTGTACGTGGGGGGGCACAGCAGTACTTC.

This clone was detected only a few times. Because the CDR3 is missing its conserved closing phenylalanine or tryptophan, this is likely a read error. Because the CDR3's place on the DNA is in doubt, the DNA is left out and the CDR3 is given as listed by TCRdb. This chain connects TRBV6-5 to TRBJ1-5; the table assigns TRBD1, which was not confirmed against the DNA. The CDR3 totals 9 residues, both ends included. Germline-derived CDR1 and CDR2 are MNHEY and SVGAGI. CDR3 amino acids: CASSYCRVR.

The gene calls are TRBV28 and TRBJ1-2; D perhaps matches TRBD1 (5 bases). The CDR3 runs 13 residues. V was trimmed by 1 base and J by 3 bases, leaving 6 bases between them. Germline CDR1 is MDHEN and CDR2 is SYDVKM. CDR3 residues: CASSLFRDYGYTF. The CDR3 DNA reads TGTGCCAGCAGTTTATTCAGGGACTATGGCTACACCTTC.

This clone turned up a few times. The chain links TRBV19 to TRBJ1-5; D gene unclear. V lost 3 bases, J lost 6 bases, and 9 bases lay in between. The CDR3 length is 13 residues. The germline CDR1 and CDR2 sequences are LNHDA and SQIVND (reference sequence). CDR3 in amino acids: CASSMDWGQPQHF. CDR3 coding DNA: TGTGCCAGTAGTATGGACTGGGGTCAGCCCCAGCATTTT.

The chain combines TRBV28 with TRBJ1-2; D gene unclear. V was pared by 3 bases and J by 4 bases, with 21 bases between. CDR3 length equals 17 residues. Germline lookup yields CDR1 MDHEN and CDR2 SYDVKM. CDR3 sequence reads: CASSFPDSSGSAYGYTF. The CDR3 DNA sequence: TGTGCCAGCAGTTTTCCGGATTCCTCCGGGTCAGCCTATGGCTACACCTTC.

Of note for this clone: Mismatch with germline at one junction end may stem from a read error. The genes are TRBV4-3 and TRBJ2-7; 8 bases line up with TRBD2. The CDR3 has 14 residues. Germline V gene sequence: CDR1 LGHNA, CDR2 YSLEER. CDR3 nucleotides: TGCGCCAACAGCCAAGTGCGGGGGGCCTACGAGCAGTACTTC. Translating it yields CANSQVRGAYEQYF.

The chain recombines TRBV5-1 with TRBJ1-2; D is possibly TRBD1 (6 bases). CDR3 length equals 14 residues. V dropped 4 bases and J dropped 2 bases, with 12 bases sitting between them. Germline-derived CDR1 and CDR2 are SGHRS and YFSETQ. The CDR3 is CASSVGGHNYGYTF. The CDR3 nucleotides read TGCGCCAGCAGCGTCGGGGGGCACAACTATGGCTACACCTTC.

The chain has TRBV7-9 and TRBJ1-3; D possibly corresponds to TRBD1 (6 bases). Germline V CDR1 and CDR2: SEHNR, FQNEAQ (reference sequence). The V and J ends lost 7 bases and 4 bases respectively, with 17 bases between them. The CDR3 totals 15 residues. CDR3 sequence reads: CASILGGAAGNTIYF. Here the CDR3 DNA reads TGTGCCAGCATCCTGGGGGGGGCAGCCGGAAACACCATATATTTT. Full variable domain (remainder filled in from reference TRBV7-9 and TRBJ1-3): DTGVSQNPRHKITKRGQNVTFRCDPISEHNRLYWYRQTLGQGPEFLTYFQNEAQLEKSRLLSDRFSAERPKGSFSTLEIQRTEQGDSAMYLCASILGGAAGNTIYFGEGSWLTVV.

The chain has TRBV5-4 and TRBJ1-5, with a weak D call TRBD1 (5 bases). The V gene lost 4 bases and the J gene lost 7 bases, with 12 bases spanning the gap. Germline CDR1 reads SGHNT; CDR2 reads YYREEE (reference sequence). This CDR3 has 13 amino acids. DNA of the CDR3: TGTGCCAGCAGCGTTCAGGGTGAACAGCCCCAGCATTTT. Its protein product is CASSVQGEQPQHF.

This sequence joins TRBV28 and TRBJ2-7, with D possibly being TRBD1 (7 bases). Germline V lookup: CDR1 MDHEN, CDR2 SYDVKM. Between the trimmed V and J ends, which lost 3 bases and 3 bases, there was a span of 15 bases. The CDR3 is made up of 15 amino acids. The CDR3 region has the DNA TGTGCCAGCAGTTTGGGACAGTTGGGGGGCTACGAGCAGTACTTC. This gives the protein CASSLGQLGGYEQYF. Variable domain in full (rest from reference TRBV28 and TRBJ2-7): DVKVTQSSRYLVKRTGEKVFLECVQDMDHENMFWYRQDPGLGLRLIYFSYDVKMKEKGDIPEGYSVSREKKERFSLILESASTNQTSMYLCASSLGQLGGYEQYFGPGTRLTVT.

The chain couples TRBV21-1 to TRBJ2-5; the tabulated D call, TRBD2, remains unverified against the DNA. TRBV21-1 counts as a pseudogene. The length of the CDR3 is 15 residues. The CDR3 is CASSKFRGAKETQYF. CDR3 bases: TGTGCCAGCAGCAAATTTCGGGGGGCGAAAGAGACCCAGTACTTC.

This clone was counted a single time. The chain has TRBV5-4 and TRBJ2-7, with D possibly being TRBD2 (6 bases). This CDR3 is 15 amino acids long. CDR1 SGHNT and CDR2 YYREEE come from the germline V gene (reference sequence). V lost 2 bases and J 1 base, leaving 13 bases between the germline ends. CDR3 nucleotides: TGTGCCAGCAGCTTACCGGGGGTCGGATCCTACGAGCAGTACTTC. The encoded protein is CASSLPGVGSYEQYF.

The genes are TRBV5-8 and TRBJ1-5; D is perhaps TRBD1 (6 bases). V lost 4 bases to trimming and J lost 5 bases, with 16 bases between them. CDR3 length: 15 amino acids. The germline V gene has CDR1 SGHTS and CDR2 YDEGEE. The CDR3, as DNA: TGTGCCAGCAGCCCTATCTACAGGGCTTATCAGCCCCAGCATTTT. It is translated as CASSPIYRAYQPQHF. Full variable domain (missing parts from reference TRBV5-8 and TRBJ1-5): EAGVTQSPTHLIKTRGQQATLRCSPISGHTSVYWYQQALGLGLQFLLWYDEGEERNRGNFPPRFSGRQFPNYSSELNVNALELEDSALYLCASSPIYRAYQPQHFGDGTRLSIL.